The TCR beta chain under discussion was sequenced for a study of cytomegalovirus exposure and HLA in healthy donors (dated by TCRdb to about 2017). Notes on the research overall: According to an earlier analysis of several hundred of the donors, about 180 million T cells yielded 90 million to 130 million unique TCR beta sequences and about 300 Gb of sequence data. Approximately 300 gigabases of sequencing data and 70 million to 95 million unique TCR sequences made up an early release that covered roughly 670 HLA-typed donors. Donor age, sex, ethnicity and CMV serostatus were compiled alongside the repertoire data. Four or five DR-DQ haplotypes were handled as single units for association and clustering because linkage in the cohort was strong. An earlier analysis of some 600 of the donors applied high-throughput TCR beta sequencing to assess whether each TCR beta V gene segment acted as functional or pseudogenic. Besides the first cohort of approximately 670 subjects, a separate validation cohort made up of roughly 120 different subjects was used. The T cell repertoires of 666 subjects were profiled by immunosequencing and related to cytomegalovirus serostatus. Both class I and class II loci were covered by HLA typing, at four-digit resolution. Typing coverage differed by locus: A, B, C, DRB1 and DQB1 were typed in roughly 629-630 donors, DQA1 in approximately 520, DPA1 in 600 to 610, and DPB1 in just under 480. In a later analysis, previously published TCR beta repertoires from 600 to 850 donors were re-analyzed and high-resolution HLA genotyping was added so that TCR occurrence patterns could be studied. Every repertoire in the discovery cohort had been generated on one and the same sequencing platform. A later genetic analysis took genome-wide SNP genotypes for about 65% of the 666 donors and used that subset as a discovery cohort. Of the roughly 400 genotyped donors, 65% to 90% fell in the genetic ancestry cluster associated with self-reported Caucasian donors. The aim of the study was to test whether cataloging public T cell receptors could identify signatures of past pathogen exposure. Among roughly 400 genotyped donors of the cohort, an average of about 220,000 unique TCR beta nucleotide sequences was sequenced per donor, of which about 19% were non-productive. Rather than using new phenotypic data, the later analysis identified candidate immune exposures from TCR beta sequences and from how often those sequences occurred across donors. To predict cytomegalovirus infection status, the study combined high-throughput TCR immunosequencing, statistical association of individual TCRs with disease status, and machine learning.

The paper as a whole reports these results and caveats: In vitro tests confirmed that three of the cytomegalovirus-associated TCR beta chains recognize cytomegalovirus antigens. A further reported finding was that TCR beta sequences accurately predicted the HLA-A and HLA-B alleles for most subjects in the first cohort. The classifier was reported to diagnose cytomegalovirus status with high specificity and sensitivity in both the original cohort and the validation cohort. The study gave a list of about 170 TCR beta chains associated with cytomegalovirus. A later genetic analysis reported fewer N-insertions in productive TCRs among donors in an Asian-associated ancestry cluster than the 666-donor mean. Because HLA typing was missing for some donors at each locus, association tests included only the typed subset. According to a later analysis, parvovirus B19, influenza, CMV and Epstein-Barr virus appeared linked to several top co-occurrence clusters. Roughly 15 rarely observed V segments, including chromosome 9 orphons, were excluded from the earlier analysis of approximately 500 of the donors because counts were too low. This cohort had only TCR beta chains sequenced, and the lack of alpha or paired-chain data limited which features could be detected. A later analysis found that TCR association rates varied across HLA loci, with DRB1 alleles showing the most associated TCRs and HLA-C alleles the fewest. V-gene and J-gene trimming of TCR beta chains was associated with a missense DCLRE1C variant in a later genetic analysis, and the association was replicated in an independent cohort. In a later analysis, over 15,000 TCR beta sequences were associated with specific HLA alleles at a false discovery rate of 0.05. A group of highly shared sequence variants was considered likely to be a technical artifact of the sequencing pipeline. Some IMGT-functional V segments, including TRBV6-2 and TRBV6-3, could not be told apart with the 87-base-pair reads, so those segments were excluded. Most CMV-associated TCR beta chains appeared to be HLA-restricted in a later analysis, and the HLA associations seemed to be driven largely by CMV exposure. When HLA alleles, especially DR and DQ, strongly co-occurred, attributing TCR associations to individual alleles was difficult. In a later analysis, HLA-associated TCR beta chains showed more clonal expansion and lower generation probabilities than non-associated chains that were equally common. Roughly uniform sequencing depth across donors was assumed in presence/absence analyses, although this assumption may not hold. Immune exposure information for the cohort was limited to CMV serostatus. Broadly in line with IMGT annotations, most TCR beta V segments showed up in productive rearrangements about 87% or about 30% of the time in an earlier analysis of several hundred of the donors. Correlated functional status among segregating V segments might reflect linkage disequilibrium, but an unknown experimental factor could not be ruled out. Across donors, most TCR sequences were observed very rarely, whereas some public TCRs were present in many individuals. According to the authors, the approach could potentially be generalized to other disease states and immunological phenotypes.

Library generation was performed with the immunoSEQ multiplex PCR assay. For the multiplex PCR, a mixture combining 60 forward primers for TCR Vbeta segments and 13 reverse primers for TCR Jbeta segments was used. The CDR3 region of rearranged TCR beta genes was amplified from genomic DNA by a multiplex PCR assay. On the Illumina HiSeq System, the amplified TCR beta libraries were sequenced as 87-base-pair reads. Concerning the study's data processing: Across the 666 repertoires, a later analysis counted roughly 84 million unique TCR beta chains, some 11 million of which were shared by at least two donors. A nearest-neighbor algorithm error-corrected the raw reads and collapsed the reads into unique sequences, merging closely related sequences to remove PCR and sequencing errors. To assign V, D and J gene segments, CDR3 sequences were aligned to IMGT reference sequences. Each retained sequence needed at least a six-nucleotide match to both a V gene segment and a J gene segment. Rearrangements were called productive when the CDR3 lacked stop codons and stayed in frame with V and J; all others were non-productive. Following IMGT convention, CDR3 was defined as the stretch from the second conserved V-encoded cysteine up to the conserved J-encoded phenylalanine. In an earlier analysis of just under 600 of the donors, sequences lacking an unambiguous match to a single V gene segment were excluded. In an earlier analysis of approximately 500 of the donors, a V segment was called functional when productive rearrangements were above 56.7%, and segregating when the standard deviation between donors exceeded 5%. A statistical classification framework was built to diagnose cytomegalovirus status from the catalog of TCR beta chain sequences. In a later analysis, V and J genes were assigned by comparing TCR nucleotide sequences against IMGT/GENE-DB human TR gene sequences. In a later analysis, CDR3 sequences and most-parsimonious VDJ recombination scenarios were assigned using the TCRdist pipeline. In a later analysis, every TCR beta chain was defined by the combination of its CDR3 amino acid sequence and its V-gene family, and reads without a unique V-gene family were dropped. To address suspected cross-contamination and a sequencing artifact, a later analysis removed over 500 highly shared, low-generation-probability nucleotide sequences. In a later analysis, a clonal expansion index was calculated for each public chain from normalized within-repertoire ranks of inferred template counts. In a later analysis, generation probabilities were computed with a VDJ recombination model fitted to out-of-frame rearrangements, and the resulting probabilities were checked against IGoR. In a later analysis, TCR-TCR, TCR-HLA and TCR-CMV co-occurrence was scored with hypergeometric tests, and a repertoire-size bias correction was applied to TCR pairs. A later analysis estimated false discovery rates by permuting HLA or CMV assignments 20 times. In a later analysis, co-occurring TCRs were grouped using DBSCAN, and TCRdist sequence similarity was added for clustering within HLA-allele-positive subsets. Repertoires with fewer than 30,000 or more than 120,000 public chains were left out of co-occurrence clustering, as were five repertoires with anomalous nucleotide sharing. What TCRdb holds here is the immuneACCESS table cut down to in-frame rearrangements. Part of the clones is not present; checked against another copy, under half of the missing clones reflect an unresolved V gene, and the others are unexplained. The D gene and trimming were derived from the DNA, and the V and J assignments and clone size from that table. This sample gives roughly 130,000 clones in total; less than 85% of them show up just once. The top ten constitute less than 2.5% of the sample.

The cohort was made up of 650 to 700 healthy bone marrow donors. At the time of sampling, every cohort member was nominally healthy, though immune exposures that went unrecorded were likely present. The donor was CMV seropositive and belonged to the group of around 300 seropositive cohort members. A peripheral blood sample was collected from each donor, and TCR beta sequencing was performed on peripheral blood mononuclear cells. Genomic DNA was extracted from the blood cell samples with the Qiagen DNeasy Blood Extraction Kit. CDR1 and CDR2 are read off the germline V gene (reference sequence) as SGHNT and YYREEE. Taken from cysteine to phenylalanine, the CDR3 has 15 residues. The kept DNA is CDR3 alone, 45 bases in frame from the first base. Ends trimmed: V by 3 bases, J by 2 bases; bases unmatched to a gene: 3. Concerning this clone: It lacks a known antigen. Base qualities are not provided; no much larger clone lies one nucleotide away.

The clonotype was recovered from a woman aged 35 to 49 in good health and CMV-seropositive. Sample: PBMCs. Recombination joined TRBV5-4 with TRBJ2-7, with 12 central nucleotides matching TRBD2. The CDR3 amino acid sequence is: CASSSGLAGTYEQYF. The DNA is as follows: TGTGCCAGCAGCTCTGGACTAGCGGGGACCTACGAGCAGTACTTC.